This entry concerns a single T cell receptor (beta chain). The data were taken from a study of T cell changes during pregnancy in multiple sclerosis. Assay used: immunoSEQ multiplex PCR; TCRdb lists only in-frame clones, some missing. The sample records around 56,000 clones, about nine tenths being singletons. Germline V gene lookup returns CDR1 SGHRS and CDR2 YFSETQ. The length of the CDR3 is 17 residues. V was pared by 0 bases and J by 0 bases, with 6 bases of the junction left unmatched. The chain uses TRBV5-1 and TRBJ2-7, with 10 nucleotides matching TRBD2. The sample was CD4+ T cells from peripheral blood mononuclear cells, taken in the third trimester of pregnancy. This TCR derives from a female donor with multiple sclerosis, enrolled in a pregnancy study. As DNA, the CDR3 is TGCGCCAGCAGCTTGGGAATAGCGGGAGGTTTCTCCTACGAGCAGTACTTC. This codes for CASSLGIAGGFSYEQYF.